This TCR beta chain is drawn from a study of T-cell reconstitution after alpha-beta-depleted transplantation in children. Unique molecular identifiers featured in how the TCRbeta library was prepared. TCRdb redid the calling of the PCR reads with MiXCR, one entry per CDR3 protein. The sample consists of 200,000 to 250,000 distinct CDR3 sequences, roughly a tenth of them appearing once. CDR3 size: 16 residues. Trimming removed 4 bases from V and 7 bases from J; junction bases left unmatched: 15. In germline, CDR1 is SGHTS, CDR2 YDEGEE. The receptor was derived from a human donor who donated a stem cell graft to a child with acute lymphoblastic leukemia. The chain combines TRBV5-8 with TRBJ2-7; the match to TRBD1 covers 9 bases. The material sequenced was PBMCs from the stem cell graft donor, taken from the stem cell graft. The CDR3 DNA follows: TGTGCCAGCAGCCTGGGATTGGGACAGGGTACGCGGGAGCAGTACTTC. Translation gives CASSLGLGQGTREQYF. The full variable domain, its missing parts supplied by reference TRBV5-8 and TRBJ2-7, is EAGVTQSPTHLIKTRGQQATLRCSPISGHTSVYWYQQALGLGLQFLLWYDEGEERNRGNFPPRFSGRQFPNYSSELNVNALELEDSALYLCASSLGLGQGTREQYFGPGTRLTVT.